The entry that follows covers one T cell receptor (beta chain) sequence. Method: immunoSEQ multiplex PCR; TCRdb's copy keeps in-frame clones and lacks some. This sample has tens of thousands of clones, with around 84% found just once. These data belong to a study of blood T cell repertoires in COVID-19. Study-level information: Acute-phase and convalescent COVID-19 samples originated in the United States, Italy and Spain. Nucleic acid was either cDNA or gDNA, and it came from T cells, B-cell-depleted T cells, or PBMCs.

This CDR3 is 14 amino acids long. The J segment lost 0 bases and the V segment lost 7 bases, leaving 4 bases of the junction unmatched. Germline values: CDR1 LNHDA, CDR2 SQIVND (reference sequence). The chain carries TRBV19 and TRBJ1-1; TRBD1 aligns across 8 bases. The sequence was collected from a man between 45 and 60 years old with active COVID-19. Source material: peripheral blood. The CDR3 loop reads CASTGDRMNTEAFF. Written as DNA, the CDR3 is TGTGCCAGTACTGGGGACAGGATGAACACTGAAGCTTTCTTT.